This T cell receptor (beta chain) is from a study of cytomegalovirus exposure and HLA in healthy donors. CDR3 length: 16 amino acids. Per germline, CDR1 MNHEY and CDR2 SVGAGI. V gave up 0 bases and J gave up 3 bases; unmatched junction bases: 8. This clone was observed a handful of times. This PCR relied on a set of 60 Vbeta primers and 13 Jbeta primers. In the original workflow: Roughly 83 million unique TCR beta chains, about 11 million of them shared, were counted by a later analysis. Sequencing was performed with immunoSEQ multiplex PCR; in TCRdb, only in-frame clones are kept and a portion is missing. Clonal size and the V and J genes are those of that table, whereas D and trimming came from the DNA. Of 150,000 or so clones listed, more than 65% are singletons.

The chain carries TRBV6-5 and TRBJ2-7, with 7 bases identical to TRBD1. This TCR was sampled from a woman in her 30s in good health and CMV-seronegative. The sample comprised PBMCs. The CDR3 loop is CASSYSTGQRDYEQYF. The CDR3 DNA reads TGTGCCAGCAGTTACTCGACGGGACAGAGAGACTACGAGCAGTACTTC.